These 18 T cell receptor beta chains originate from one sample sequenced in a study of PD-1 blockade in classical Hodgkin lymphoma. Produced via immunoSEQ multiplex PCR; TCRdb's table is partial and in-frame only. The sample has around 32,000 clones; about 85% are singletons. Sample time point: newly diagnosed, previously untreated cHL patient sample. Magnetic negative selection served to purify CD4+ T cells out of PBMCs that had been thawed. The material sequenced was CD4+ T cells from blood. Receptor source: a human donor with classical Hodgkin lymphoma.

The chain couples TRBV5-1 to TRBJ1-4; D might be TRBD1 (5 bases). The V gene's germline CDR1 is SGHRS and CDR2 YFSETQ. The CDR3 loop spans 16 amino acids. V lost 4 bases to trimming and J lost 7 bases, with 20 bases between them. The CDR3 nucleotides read TGCGCCAGCAGCCCCCGGCGGGACCTCCCCGTTGAAAAACTGTTTTTT. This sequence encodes CASSPRRDLPVEKLFF.

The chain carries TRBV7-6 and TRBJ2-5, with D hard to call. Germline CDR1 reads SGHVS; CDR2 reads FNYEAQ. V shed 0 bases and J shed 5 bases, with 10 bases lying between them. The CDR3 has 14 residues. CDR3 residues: CASSLAAVKETQYF. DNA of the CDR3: TGTGCCAGCAGCTTAGCAGCAGTTAAGGAGACCCAGTACTTC.

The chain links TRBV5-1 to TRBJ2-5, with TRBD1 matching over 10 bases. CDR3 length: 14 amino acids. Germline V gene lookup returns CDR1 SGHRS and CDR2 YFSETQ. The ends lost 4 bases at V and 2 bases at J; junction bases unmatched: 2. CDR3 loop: CASSKDRGQETQYF. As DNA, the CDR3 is TGCGCCAGCAGCAAGGACAGGGGGCAAGAGACCCAGTACTTC.

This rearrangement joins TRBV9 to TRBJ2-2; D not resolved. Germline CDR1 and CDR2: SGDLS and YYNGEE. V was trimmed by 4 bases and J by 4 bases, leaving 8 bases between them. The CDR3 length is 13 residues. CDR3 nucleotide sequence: TGTGCCAGCAGCCTCCGTCCCACCGGGGAGCTGTTTTTT. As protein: CASSLRPTGELFF.

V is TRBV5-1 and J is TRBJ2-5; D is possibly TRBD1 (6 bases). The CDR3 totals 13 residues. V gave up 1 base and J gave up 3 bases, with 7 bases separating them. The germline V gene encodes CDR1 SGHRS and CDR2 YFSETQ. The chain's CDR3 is CASSLPGEETQYF. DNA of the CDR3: TGCGCCAGCAGCTTGCCAGGGGAAGAGACCCAGTACTTC. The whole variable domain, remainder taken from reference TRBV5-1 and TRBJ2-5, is KAGVTQTPRYLIKTRGQQVTLSCSPISGHRSVSWYQQTPGQGLQFLFEYFSETQRNKGNFPGRFSGRQFSNSRSEMNVSTLELGDSALYLCASSLPGEETQYFGPGTRLLVL.

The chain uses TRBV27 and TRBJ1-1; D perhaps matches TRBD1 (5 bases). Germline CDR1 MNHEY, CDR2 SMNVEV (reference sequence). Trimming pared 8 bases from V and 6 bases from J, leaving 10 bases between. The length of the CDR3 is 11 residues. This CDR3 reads CASVKGAEAFF. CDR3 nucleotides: TGTGCCAGCGTGAAAGGGGCTGAAGCTTTCTTT.

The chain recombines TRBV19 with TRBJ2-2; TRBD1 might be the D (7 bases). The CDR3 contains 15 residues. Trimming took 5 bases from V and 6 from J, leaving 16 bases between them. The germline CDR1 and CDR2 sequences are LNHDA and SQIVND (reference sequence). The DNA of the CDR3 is TGTGCCAGTAGTTTGACAGGGACTCGGGCCGGGGAGCTGTTTTTT. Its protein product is CASSLTGTRAGELFF.

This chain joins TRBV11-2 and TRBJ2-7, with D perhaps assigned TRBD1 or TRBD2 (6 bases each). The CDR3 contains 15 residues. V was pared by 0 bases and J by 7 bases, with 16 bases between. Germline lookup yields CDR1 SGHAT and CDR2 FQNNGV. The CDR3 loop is CASSLDGLEGGEQYV. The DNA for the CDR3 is TGTGCCAGCAGCTTAGATGGGCTGGAGGGGGGTGAGCAGTACGTC.

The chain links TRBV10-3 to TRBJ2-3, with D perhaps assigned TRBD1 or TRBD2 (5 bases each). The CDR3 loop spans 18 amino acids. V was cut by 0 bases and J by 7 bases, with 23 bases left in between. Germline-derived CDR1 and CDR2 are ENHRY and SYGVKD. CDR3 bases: TGTGCCATCAGTGAGTCGGGTGGTGGGCCGGGGACGCGGAATACGCAGTATTTT. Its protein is CAISESGGGPGTRNTQYF.

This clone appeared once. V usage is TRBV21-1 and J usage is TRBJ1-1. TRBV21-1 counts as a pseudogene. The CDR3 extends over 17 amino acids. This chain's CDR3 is CASSKAGVTGGDTEAFF. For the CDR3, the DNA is TGTGCCAGCAGCAAAGCGGGGGTAACAGGTGGGGACACTGAAGCTTTCTTT.

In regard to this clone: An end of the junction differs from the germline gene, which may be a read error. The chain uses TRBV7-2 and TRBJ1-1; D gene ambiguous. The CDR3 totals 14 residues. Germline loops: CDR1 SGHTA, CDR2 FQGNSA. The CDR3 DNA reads TGTGCCAGCACCTTATTTTCCCTGAACACTGAAGCTTTCTTT. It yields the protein CASTLFSLNTEAFF.

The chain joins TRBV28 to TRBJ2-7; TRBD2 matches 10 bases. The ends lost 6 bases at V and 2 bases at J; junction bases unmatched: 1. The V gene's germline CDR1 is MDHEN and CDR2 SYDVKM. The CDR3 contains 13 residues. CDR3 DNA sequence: TGTGCCAGCAGACTAGCGGGGACCTACGAGCAGTACTTC. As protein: CASRLAGTYEQYF.

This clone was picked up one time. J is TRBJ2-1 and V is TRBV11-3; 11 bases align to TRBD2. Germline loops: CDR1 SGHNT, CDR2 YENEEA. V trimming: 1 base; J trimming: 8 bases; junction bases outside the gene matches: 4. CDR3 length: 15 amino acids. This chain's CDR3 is CASSLGLAGRYEQFF. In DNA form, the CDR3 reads TGTGCCAGCAGCTTAGGACTAGCGGGGAGGTATGAGCAGTTCTTC.

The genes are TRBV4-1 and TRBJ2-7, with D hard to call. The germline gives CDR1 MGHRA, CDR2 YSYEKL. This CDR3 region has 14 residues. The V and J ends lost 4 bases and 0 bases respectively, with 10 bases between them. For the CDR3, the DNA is TGCGCCAGCAGCCCCCTCAGACTCTCCTACGAGCAGTACTTC. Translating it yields CASSPLRLSYEQYF.

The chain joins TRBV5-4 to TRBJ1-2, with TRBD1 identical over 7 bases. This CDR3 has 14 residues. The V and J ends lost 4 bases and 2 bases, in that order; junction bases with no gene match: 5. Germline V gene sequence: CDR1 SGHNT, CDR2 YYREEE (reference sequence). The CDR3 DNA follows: TGTGCCAGCAGCCTTGACAGGGTAAACTATGGCTACACCTTC. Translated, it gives CASSLDRVNYGYTF.

As DNA, the CDR3 is TGCGCCAGCAGCGTGAACAATGAGCAGTTCTTC. Protein product: CASSVNNEQFF. The chain has TRBV10-2 and TRBJ2-1; D unresolved. Looked up from germline, CDR1 is WSHSY and CDR2 is SAAADI. This CDR3 spans 11 amino acids. Between the trimmed V and J ends, which lost 6 bases and 5 bases, there was a span of 5 bases.

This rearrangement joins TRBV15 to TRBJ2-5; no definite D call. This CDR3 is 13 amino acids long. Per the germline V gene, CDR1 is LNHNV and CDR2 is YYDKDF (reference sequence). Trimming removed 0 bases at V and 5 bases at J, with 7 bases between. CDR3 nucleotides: TGTGCCACCAGCAGAGATCTGGTCGAGACCCAGTACTTC. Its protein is CATSRDLVETQYF. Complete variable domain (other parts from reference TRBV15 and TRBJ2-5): DAMVIQNPRYQVTQFGKPVTLSCSQTLNHNVMYWYQQKSSQAPKLLFHYYDKDFNNEADTPDNFQSRRPNTSFCFLDIRSPGLGDTAMYLCATSRDLVETQYFGPGTRLLVL.

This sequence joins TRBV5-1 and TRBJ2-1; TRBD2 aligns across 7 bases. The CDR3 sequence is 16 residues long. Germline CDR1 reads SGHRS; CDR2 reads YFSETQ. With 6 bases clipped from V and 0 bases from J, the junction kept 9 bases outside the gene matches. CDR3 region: CASTVGGSRSYNEQFF. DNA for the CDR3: TGCGCCAGCACGGTGGGCGGGAGTCGCTCCTACAATGAGCAGTTCTTC.